One and the same sample provided the 18 T cell receptor beta chains below, sequenced in a study of blood T cell repertoires in COVID-19. Profiled with immunoSEQ multiplex PCR; TCRdb holds only in-frame clones, not every one. The sample gives under 85,000 clones, approximately 82% of which show up once; 5% to 6.5% is in the top ten. The material sequenced was peripheral blood. The receptors come from a man aged 50 to 60 with active COVID-19.

This clone was picked up one time. The chain is built from TRBV5-6 and TRBJ2-7; 8 bases map to TRBD1. The CDR3 consists of 15 residues. Germline assignment: CDR1 SGHDT and CDR2 YYEEEE. With V trimmed by 4 bases and J by 0 bases, 6 bases remained unmatched. The CDR3 sequence: CASSNSGQASYEQYF. The CDR3 region has the DNA TGTGCCAGCAGCAATTCGGGACAGGCCTCCTACGAGCAGTACTTC.

This sequence joins TRBV4-1 and TRBJ2-5, with TRBD2 matching 8 bases. The CDR3 extends over 16 amino acids. The V gene's germline CDR1 is MGHRA and CDR2 YSYEKL. J lost 5 bases, V lost 2 bases, and 10 bases had no gene match. CDR3 residues: CASSQWGTRGLETQYF. CDR3 DNA sequence: TGCGCCAGCAGCCAATGGGGGACTAGGGGGTTGGAGACCCAGTACTTC.

The count of this clone is one. This chain joins TRBV10-1 and TRBJ1-1; tentatively, D is TRBD1 (6 bases). The CDR3 extends over 12 amino acids. Germline V gene lookup returns CDR1 WNHNN and CDR2 SYGVQD (reference sequence). CDR3 DNA: TGCACCGGGGGGGCGCAGGACACTGAAGCTTTCTTT. It is translated as CTGGAQDTEAFF.

The chain is built from TRBV27 and TRBJ2-2, with TRBD1 matching 9 bases. Per germline, CDR1 MNHEY and CDR2 SMNVEV (reference sequence). Unmatched junction bases numbered 8, after V lost 5 bases and J lost 4 bases. CDR3 length: 16 amino acids. CDR3 bases: TGTGCCAGCAGTCCAAACAGGGGGCGCCGCACCGGGGAGCTGTTTTTT. It translates to CASSPNRGRRTGELFF.

The rearrangement links TRBV7-8 to TRBJ2-7; the D gene is possibly TRBD1 (6 bases). Germline V lookup: CDR1 SGHVS, CDR2 FQNEAQ. V was clipped by 3 bases and J by 7 bases, with 16 bases between them. This CDR3 spans 14 amino acids. The CDR3 bases are TGTGCCAGCAGCTTCATTACAGGGTCGGGGGAGCAGTACTTC. As protein: CASSFITGSGEQYF. Full variable domain (rest looked up from reference TRBV7-8 and TRBJ2-7): GAGVSQSPRYKVAKRGQDVALRCDPISGHVSLFWYQQALGQGPEFLTYFQNEAQLDKSGLPSDRFFAERPEGSVSTLKIQRTQQEDSAVYLCASSFITGSGEQYFGPGTRLTVT.

The rearrangement uses TRBV9 and TRBJ1-1, with 8 bases lining up with TRBD1. J lost 5 bases, V lost 3 bases, and 6 bases had no gene match. CDR3 length: 14 amino acids. Germline CDR1 and CDR2: SGDLS and YYNGEE. The CDR3 spells CASSADRGTTEAFF. DNA of the CDR3: TGTGCCAGCAGCGCAGACAGGGGAACAACTGAAGCTTTCTTT. Based on the CDR3 plus reference TRBV9 and TRBJ1-1, the full variable domain is DSGVTQTPKHLITATGQRVTLRCSPRSGDLSVYWYQQSLDQGLQFLIQYYNGEERAKGNILERFSAQQFPDLHSELNLSSLELGDSALYFCASSADRGTTEAFFGQGTRLTVV.

The CDR3 DNA reads TGCGCCAGCAGCCCGGGGACAGGGGATGGGGCCAACGTCCTGACTTTC. Translated, it gives CASSPGTGDGANVLTF. This chain joins TRBV4-1 and TRBJ2-6, with 10 bases matching TRBD1. This CDR3 contains 16 residues. J lost 3 bases, V lost 4 bases, and 3 bases had no gene match. CDR1 and CDR2 from the germline V gene are MGHRA and YSYEKL.

This clone was picked up one time. The gene calls are TRBV3-1 (or the pseudogene TRBV3-2) and TRBJ2-7, with 14 bases identical to TRBD2. Germline V lookup: CDR1 LGHDT, CDR2 YNNKEL (reference sequence). The CDR3 is 14 residues long. Trimming took 4 bases from V and 12 from J; bases not matched to a gene: 8. The CDR3 sequence is CASSPLTSGGVAYF. The CDR3 DNA is TGTGCCAGCAGCCCCCTGACTAGCGGGGGGGTGGCGTACTTC.

This clone was counted a single time. V and J are TRBV18 and TRBJ2-7, with 10 nucleotides matching TRBD1. The CDR3 runs 15 residues. J lost 6 bases, V lost 5 bases, and 10 bases had no gene match. Germline lookup yields CDR1 KGHSH and CDR2 LQKENI. Here the CDR3 reads CASSSGTGDPREQYF. Written as DNA, the CDR3 is TGTGCCAGCTCATCAGGGACAGGGGACCCACGCGAGCAGTACTTC.

V gene TRBV6-5 combines with J gene TRBJ1-2; D gene unclear. The V end lost 7 bases, the J end lost 4 bases, and 7 bases lay between the germline ends. The CDR3 loop spans 11 amino acids. Germline lookup yields CDR1 MNHEY and CDR2 SVGAGI. CDR3: CASKEVYGYTF. CDR3 sequence (DNA): TGTGCCAGCAAGGAGGTCTATGGCTACACCTTC.

The chain employs TRBV3-1 (or the pseudogene TRBV3-2) and TRBJ2-1; TRBD2 agrees at 9 bases. Germline V CDR1 and CDR2: LGHDT, YNNKEL (reference sequence). CDR3 length: 15 residues. Unmatched junction bases numbered 5, after V lost 0 bases and J lost 8 bases. The CDR3 reads CASSQEAGGLDEQFF. DNA of the CDR3: TGTGCCAGCAGCCAAGAAGCGGGAGGCCTGGATGAGCAGTTCTTC.

In nucleotides, the CDR3 is TGTGCCAGCAGCCAGGGCTCAGATACGCAGTATTTT. Amino acid sequence: CASSQGSDTQYF. The chain couples TRBV27 to TRBJ2-3; a possible D gene is TRBD1 (5 bases). Germline V gene sequence: CDR1 MNHEY, CDR2 SMNVEV (reference sequence). Trimming stripped 6 bases from V and 4 bases from J, with 8 bases between. The CDR3 covers 12 residues.

The V and J genes are TRBV7-9 and TRBJ1-6, with D perhaps TRBD1 (6 bases). The V end was cut by 1 base, the J end by 6 bases, with 10 bases between. Per germline, CDR1 SEHNR and CDR2 FQNEAQ (reference sequence). The CDR3 is 15 amino acids. CDR3 DNA sequence: TGTGCCAGCAGCTTAGGGGGGACATCTAATTCACCCCTCCACTTT. Translating it yields CASSLGGTSNSPLHF.

The chain has TRBV27 and TRBJ2-7; a weak D match, TRBD1 (5 bases). V lost 6 bases and J 5 bases, leaving 11 bases between the germline ends. This CDR3 contains 12 residues. Germline V lookup: CDR1 MNHEY, CDR2 SMNVEV (reference sequence). The CDR3 spells CASRTRGDEQYF. DNA of the CDR3: TGTGCCAGCAGAACAAGGGGCGACGAGCAGTACTTC.

The chain is built from TRBV20-1 and TRBJ2-3; D remains unclear. Looked up from germline, CDR1 is DFQATT and CDR2 is SNEGSKA (reference sequence). The V end lost 3 bases, the J end lost 1 base, and 11 bases lay between the germline ends. The CDR3 is 14 amino acids. CDR3 amino acids: CSASRVRGTDTQYF. As DNA, the CDR3 is TGCAGTGCTAGTAGAGTCCGTGGCACAGATACGCAGTATTTT.

The chain has TRBV2 and TRBJ2-3, with TRBD2 as a possible D gene (5 bases). The CDR3 is 14 amino acids. Trimming shortened V by 4 bases and J by 2 bases, and 10 bases separated the two germline ends. CDR1 is SNHLY, CDR2 FYNNEI, per germline. The CDR3 nucleotides read TGTGCCAGCAGTGGCAGCGGCTACACAGATACGCAGTATTTT. This translates into CASSGSGYTDTQYF.

In this sample, this clone turned up once. This chain connects TRBV4-2 to TRBJ2-3; D remains unclear. CDR3 size: 14 residues. Germline CDR1 and CDR2: LGHNA and YNFKEQ. V was clipped by 0 bases and J by 1 base, with 5 bases between them. The DNA for the CDR3 is TGTGCCAGCAGCCAAGACGAGGGCACAGATACGCAGTATTTT. It is translated as CASSQDEGTDTQYF.

The V and J genes are TRBV28 and TRBJ1-1; unclear D gene. Per germline, CDR1 MDHEN and CDR2 SYDVKM. CDR3 length equals 11 residues. V was cut by 8 bases and J by 1 base, with 5 bases left in between. Written as DNA, the CDR3 is TGTGCCAGCGAGGCGAACACTGAAGCTTTCTTT. Translated: CASEANTEAFF.